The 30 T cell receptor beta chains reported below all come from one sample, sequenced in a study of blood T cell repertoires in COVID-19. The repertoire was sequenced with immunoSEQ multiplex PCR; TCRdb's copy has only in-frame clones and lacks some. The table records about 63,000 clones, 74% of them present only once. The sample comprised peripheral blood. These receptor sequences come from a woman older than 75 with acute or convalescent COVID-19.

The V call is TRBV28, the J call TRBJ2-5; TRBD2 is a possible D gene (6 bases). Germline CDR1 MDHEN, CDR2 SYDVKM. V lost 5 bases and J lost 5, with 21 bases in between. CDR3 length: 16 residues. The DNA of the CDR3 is TGTGCCAGCAGTCCCCGGGGGTTAGAGAAGGAGGAGACCCAGTACTTC. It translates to CASSPRGLEKEETQYF.

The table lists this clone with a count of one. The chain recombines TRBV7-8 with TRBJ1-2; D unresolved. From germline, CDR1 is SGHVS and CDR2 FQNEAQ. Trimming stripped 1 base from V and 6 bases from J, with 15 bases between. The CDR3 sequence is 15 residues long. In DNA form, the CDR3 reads TGTGCCAGCAGCTTAGAGGAGTTTGTGCGGAATGGCTACACCTTC. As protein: CASSLEEFVRNGYTF.

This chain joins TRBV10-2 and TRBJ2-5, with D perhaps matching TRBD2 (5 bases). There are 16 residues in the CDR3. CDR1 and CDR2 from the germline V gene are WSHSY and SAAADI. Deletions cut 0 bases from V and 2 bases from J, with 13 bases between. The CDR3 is CASSESTGGGQETQYF. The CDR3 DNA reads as TGCGCCAGCAGTGAGTCGACCGGAGGTGGGCAAGAGACCCAGTACTTC.

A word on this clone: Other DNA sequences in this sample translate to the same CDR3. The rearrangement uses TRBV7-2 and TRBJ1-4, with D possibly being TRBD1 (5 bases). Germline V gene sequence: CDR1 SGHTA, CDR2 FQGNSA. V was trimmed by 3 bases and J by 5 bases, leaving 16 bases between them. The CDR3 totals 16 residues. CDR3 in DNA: TGTGCCAGCAGCTTGACCCCAGGGCAGACGAATGAAAAACTGTTTTTT. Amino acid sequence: CASSLTPGQTNEKLFF. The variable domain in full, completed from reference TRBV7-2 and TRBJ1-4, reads GAGVSQSPSNKVTEKGKDVELRCDPISGHTALYWYRQSLGQGLEFLIYFQGNSAPDKSGLPSDRFSAERTGGSVSTLTIQRTQQEDSAVYLCASSLTPGQTNEKLFFGSGTQLSVL.

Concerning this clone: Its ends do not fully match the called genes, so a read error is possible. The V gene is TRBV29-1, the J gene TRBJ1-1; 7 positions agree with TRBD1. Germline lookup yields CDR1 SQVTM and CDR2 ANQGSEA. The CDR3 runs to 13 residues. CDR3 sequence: CSVEGTANTEAFF. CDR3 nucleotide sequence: TGCAGCGTGGAAGGGACAGCGAACACTGAAGCTTTCTTT.

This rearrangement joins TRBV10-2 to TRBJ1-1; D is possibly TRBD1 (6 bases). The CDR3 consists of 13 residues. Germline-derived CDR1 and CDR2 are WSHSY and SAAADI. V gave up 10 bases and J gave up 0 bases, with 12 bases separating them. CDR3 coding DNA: TGCGCCACCCAGACAGGTCTGAACACTGAAGCTTTCTTT. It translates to CATQTGLNTEAFF.

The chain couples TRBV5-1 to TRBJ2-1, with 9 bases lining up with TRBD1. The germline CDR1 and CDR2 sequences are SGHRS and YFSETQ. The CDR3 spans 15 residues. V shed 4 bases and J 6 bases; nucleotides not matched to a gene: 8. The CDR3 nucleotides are TGCGCCAGCAGCACCGGGACAGGGATGTTCAATGAGCAGTTCTTC. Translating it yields CASSTGTGMFNEQFF.

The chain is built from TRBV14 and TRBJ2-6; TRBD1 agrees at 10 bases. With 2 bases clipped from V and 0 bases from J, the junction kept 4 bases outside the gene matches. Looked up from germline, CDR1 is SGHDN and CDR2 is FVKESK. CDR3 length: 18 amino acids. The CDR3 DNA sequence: TGTGCCAGCAGCCAACGGGACAGGGGCCTCTCTGGGGCCAACGTCCTGACTTTC. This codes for CASSQRDRGLSGANVLTF.

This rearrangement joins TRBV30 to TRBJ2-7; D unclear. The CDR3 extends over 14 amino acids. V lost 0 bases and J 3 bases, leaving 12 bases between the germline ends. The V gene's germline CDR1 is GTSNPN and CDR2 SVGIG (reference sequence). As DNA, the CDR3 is TGTGCCTGGAGTGTAGGCCTAGGCGGCTACGAGCAGTACTTC. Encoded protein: CAWSVGLGGYEQYF.

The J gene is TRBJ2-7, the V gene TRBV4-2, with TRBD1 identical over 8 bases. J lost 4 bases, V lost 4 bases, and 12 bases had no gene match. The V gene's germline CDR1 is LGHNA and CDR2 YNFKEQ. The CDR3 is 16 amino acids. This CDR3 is CASSRGQDSYMYEQYF. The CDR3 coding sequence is TGTGCCAGCAGCCGGGGACAGGACAGCTATATGTACGAGCAGTACTTC.

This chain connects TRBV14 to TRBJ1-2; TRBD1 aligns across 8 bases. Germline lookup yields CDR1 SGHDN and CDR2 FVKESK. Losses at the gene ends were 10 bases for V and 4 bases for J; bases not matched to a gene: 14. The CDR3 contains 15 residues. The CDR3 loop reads CATKTGAGGSYGYTF. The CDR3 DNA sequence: TGTGCCACCAAAACGGGGGCAGGGGGCTCCTATGGCTACACCTTC. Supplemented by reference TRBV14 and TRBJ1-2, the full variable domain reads EAGVTQFPSHSVIEKGQTVTLRCDPISGHDNLYWYRRVMGKEIKFLLHFVKESKQDESGMPNNRFLAERTGGTYSTLKVQPAELEDSGVYFCATKTGAGGSYGYTFGSGTRLTVV.

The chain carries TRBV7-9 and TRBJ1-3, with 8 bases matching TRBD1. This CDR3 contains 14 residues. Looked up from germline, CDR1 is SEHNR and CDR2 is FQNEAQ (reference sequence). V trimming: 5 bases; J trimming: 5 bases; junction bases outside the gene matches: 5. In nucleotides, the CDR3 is TGTGCCAGCAGCAGAGGACAGGGAAGAAACACCATATATTTT. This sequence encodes CASSRGQGRNTIYF.

CDR3 protein: CASSIRVAGPGGTGELFF. Written as DNA, the CDR3 is TGTGCCAGTAGTATAAGGGTAGCGGGCCCCGGGGGGACCGGGGAGCTGTTTTTT. V and J are TRBV19 and TRBJ2-2; 7 bases are a match to TRBD2. The CDR3 runs to 18 residues. With 2 bases clipped from V and 5 bases from J, the junction kept 14 bases outside the gene matches. Germline values: CDR1 LNHDA, CDR2 SQIVND (reference sequence).

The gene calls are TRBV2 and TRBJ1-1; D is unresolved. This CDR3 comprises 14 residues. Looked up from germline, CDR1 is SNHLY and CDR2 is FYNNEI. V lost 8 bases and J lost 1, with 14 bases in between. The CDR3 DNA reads TGTGCCAGCTGTGGGTATATCGGGAACACTGAAGCTTTCTTT. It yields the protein CASCGYIGNTEAFF.

The DNA for the CDR3 is TGTGCCAGCAGCTACAGGGGATTTGGAAACACCATATATTTT. Its protein product is CASSYRGFGNTIYF. This chain joins TRBV7-9 and TRBJ1-3, with TRBD1 matching 7 bases. Germline lookup yields CDR1 SEHNR and CDR2 FQNEAQ (reference sequence). This CDR3 comprises 14 residues. The trim removed 4 bases at V and 3 bases at J, leaving 3 bases unmatched.

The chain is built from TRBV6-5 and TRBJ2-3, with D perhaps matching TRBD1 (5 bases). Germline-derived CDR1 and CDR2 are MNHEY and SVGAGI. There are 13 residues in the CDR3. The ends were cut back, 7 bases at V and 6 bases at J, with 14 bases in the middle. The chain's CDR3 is CASNRQPWDTQYF. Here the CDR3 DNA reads TGTGCCAGCAATAGACAGCCATGGGATACGCAGTATTTT.

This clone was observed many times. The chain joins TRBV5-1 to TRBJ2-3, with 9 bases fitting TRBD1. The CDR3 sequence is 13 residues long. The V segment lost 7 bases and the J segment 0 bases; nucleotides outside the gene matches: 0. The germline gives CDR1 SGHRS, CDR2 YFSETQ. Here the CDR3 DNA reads TGCGCCAGCGGGACAGGGAGCACAGATACGCAGTATTTT. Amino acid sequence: CASGTGSTDTQYF. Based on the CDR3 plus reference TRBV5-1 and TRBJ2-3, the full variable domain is KAGVTQTPRYLIKTRGQQVTLSCSPISGHRSVSWYQQTPGQGLQFLFEYFSETQRNKGNFPGRFSGRQFSNSRSEMNVSTLELGDSALYLCASGTGSTDTQYFGPGTRLTVL.

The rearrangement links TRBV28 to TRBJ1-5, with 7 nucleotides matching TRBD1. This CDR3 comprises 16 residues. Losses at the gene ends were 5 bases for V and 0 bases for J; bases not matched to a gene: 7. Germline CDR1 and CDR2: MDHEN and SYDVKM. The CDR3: CASSLKGTVSNQPQHF. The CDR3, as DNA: TGTGCCAGCAGTCTCAAGGGGACAGTTAGCAATCAGCCCCAGCATTTT.

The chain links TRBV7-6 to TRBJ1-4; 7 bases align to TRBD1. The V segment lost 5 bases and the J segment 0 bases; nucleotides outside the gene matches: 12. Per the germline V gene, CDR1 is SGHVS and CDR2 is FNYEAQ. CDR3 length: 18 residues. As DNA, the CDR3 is TGTGCCAGCAGCATCCGACAGGGAGGTGTTGCAACTAATGAAAAACTGTTTTTT. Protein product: CASSIRQGGVATNEKLFF.

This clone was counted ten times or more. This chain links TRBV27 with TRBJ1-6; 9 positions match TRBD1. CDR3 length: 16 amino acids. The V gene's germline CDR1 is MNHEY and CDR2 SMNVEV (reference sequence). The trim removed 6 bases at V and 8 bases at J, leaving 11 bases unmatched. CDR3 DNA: TGTGCCAGCAGGCAAGCCTGGACAGGGGTTCATTCACCCCTCCACTTT. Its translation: CASRQAWTGVHSPLHF.

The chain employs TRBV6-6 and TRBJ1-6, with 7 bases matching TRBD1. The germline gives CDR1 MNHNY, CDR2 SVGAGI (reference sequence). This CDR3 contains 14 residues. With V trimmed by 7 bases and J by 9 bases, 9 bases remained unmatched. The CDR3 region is CASIDRVMSSPLHF. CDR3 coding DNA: TGTGCCAGCATCGACAGGGTTATGAGTTCACCCCTCCACTTT.

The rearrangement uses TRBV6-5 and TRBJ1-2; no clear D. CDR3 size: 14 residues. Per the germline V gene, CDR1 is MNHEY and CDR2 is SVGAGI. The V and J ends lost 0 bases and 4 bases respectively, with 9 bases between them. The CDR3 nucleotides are TGTGCCAGCAGTTACTCGGCGGATTCCTATGGCTACACCTTC. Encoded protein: CASSYSADSYGYTF.

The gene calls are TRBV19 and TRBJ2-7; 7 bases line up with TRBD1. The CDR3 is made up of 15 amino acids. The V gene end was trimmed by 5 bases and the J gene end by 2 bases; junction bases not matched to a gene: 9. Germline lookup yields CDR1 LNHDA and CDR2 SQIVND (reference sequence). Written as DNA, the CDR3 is TGTGCCAGTAGTCCTCCGGGACAGCAGACCTACGAGCAGTACTTC. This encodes CASSPPGQQTYEQYF.

The CDR3 protein is CASKSFGGDTDTQYF. The CDR3 DNA reads as TGTGCCAGCAAGAGCTTCGGCGGAGATACAGATACGCAGTATTTT. The rearrangement uses TRBV6-6 and TRBJ2-3; D is unclear. Trimming took 7 bases from V and 3 from J, leaving 17 bases between them. Germline V gives CDR1 MNHNY, CDR2 SVGAGI (reference sequence). The CDR3 extends over 15 amino acids.

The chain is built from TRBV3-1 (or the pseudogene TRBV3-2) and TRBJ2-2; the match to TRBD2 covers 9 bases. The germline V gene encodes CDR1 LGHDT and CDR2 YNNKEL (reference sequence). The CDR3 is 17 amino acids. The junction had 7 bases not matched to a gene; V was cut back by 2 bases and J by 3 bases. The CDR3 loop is CASSQPRTSEDTGELFF. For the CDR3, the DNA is TGTGCCAGCAGCCAACCCCGGACTAGCGAGGACACCGGGGAGCTGTTTTTT.

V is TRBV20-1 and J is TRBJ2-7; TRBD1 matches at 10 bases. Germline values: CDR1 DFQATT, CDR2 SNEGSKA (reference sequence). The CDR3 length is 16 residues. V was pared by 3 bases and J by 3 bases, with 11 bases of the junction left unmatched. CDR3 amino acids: CSASADRGLIFYEQYF. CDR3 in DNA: TGCAGTGCTAGTGCAGACAGGGGGCTTATCTTCTACGAGCAGTACTTC.

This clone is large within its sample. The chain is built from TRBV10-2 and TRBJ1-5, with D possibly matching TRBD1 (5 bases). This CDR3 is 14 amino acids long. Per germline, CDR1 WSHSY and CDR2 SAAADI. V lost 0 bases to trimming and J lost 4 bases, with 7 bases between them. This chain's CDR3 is CASSESGLNQPQHF. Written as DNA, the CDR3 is TGCGCCAGCAGTGAGTCGGGGCTGAATCAGCCCCAGCATTTT.

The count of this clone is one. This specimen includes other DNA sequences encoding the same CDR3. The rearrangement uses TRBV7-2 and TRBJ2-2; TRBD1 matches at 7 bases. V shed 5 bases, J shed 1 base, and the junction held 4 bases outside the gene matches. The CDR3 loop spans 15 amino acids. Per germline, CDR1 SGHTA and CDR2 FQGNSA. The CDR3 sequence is CASSLHRGNTGELFF. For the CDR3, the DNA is TGTGCCAGCAGCCTGCACAGGGGGAACACCGGGGAGCTGTTTTTT. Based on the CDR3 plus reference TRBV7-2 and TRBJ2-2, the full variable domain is GAGVSQSPSNKVTEKGKDVELRCDPISGHTALYWYRQSLGQGLEFLIYFQGNSAPDKSGLPSDRFSAERTGGSVSTLTIQRTQQEDSAVYLCASSLHRGNTGELFFGEGSRLTVL.

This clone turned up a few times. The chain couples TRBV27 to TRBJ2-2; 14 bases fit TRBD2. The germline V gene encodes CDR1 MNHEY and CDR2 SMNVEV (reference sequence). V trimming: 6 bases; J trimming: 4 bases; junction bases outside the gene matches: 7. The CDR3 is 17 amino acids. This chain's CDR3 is CASRHWGLAGVTGELFF. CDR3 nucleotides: TGTGCCAGCAGACACTGGGGACTAGCGGGAGTCACCGGGGAGCTGTTTTTT.

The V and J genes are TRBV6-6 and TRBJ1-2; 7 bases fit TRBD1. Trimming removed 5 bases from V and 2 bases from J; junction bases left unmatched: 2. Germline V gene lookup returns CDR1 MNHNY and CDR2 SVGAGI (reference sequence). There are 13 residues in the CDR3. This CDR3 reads CASSRGQNYGYTF. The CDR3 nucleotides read TGTGCCAGCAGTAGGGGACAGAACTATGGCTACACCTTC.